The rows below give T cell receptor beta chains drawn from one sample of a study of blood T cell repertoires in COVID-19. Sequencing was performed with immunoSEQ multiplex PCR; in TCRdb, only in-frame clones are kept and a portion is missing. The repertoire includes some 240,000 clones, around three quarters of them detected once, and 7.2% sits in the top ten. The sequenced material came from peripheral blood. These receptors were obtained from a woman aged 70-85 years with acute or convalescent COVID-19. The CDR3 runs from the conserved cysteine through the conserved F or W. D genes are given only for firm matches. The size entry is marked missing in some rows and otherwise reads once, few, many or a size class.

TRBD1 | TRBJ1-6 | NA | TRBV18 | CASSPSTGLDSPLHF | TGTGCCAGCTCACCATCGACAGGGTTAGATTCACCCCTCCACTTT
NA | TRBJ2-7 | NA | TRBV11-2 | CASSLTGVEQYF | TGTGCCAGCAGCTTAACGGGGGTTGAGCAGTACTTC
TRBD1 | TRBJ1-1 | NA | TRBV30 | CAWSRTGRRTEAFF | TGTGCCTGGAGTCGGACAGGGAGGAGGACTGAAGCTTTCTTT
TRBD1 | TRBJ1-3 | NA | TRBV6-6 | CASSYSGTDLGNTIYF | TGTGCCAGCAGTTACTCGGGGACAGATCTTGGAAACACCATATATTTT
NA | TRBJ1-6 | few | TRBV3-1/TRBV3-2 | CASSQGLTGPYPPLHF | TGTGCCAGCAGCCAAGGGTTAACAGGCCCCTATCCACCCCTCCACTTT
NA | TRBJ1-2 | NA | TRBV7-9 | CASSPELGGYTF | TGTGCCAGCAGCCCCGAGCTTGGTGGCTACACCTTC
NA | TRBJ1-5 | NA | TRBV7-9 | CASSPEGTTSNQPQHF | TGTGCCAGCAGCCCTGAGGGGACAACAAGCAATCAGCCCCAGCATTTT
NA | TRBJ2-7 | few | TRBV5-6 | CASSLGAGRLNEQYF | TGTGCCAGCAGCTTGGGGGCAGGTCGATTGAACGAGCAGTACTTC
TRBD1 | TRBJ1-1 | NA | TRBV7-8 | CASSLTGATEAFF | TGTGCCAGCAGCTTAACAGGGGCGACTGAAGCTTTCTTT
TRBD1 | TRBJ2-5 | NA | TRBV11-2 | CASSLGVRGLVETQYF | TGTGCCAGCAGCTTGGGGGTGAGGGGGCTAGTAGAGACCCAGTACTTC
TRBD2 | TRBJ2-5 | NA | TRBV5-6 | CASSLVLAGAQETQYF | TGTGCCAGCAGCTTGGTTCTAGCGGGGGCCCAAGAGACCCAGTACTTC
NA | TRBJ2-2 | NA | TRBV9 | CASSVRNGGLNTGELFF | TGTGCCAGCAGCGTACGTAACGGGGGGCTGAACACCGGGGAGCTGTTTTTT
NA | TRBJ1-3 | NA | TRBV14 | CASSRSFGGGNTIYF | TGTGCCAGCAGCCGTTCGTTCGGGGGAGGAAACACCATATATTTT
TRBD1 | TRBJ2-7 | NA | TRBV24-1 | CATSPGTADNPNGIGQYF | TGTGCCACCAGTCCCGGGACAGCGGATAACCCTAACGGAATCGGGCAGTACTTC
NA | TRBJ1-1 | NA | TRBV3-1/TRBV3-2 | CASSPSGGARNTEAFF | TGTGCCAGCAGCCCATCTGGGGGGGCTAGAAACACTGAAGCTTTCTTT
NA | TRBJ2-5 | NA | TRBV27 | CASSLRGSKETQYF | TGTGCCAGCAGCTTAAGGGGCTCAAAAGAGACCCAGTACTTC
NA | TRBJ2-1 | NA | TRBV4-2 | CASSQPQGLNEQFF | TGTGCCAGCAGCCAGCCGCAGGGCCTTAACGAGCAGTTCTTC
TRBD1 | TRBJ1-6 | NA | TRBV5-6 | CASSIWTGGEFLNSPLHF | TGTGCCAGCAGCATCTGGACAGGGGGCGAATTTCTTAATTCACCCCTCCACTTT
NA | TRBJ2-7 | NA | TRBV6-2/TRBV6-3 | CASSYMGGYEQYF | TGTGCCAGCAGTTACATGGGGGGCTACGAGCAGTACTTC
TRBD1 | TRBJ1-1 | NA | TRBV12-3/TRBV12-4 | CASSDTGGGRPFF | TGTGCCAGCAGCGATACAGGGGGGGGTCGACCTTTCTTT
NA | TRBJ2-1 | NA | TRBV25-1 | CASMGHRANNEQFF | TGTGCCAGCATGGGGCACAGGGCCAACAATGAGCAGTTCTTC
NA | TRBJ1-2 | NA | TRBV10-3 | CAISESRSQGYTF | TGTGCCATCAGTGAGTCCAGGTCTCAAGGCTACACCTTC
NA | TRBJ1-6 | NA | TRBV30 | CAWSVRQSHLHF | TGTGCCTGGAGTGTGAGGCAGTCTCACCTCCACTTT
NA | TRBJ2-3 | NA | TRBV6-4 | CASSPQASTDTQYF | TGTGCCAGCAGTCCACAGGCTAGCACAGATACGCAGTATTTT
NA | TRBJ1-5 | once | TRBV15 | CATSRQTGPGQPQHF | TGTGCCACCAGCCGCCAAACAGGGCCGGGGCAGCCCCAGCATTTT
NA | TRBJ1-1 | NA | TRBV7-8 | CASTLGGNTEAFF | TGTGCCAGCACCCTAGGGGGGAACACTGAAGCTTTCTTT
NA | TRBJ1-5 | NA | TRBV9 | CASSPGRTDNQPQHF | TGTGCCAGCAGCCCCGGCCGGACAGACAATCAGCCCCAGCATTTT
TRBD1 | TRBJ1-1 | NA | TRBV6-5 | CASSEGQTPEAFF | TGTGCCAGCAGCGAGGGACAGACCCCTGAAGCTTTCTTT
TRBD1 | TRBJ1-2 | NA | TRBV4-1 | CASSQQQGAGYGYTF | TGCGCCAGCAGCCAACAACAGGGGGCTGGCTATGGCTACACCTTC
NA | TRBJ2-1 | NA | TRBV9 | CASSPRRVTRYNEQFF | TGTGCCAGCAGCCCTCGCAGGGTGACCCGCTACAATGAGCAGTTCTTC
NA | TRBJ2-4 | NA | TRBV18 | CASSRGAQDIQYF | TGTGCCAGCTCACGGGGCGCTCAGGACATTCAGTACTTC
NA | TRBJ1-1 | once | TRBV5-8 | CASSPQRGTEAFF | TGTGCCAGCAGCCCCCAGCGGGGCACTGAAGCTTTCTTT
NA | TRBJ1-2 | NA | TRBV6-5 | CASRRGHLRGYTF | TGTGCCAGCAGGAGGGGACATCTCCGTGGCTACACCTTC
TRBD2 | TRBJ2-7 | NA | TRBV7-8 | CASSYTTGTSGGKRYEQYF | TGTGCCAGCAGCTATACTACCGGGACTAGCGGGGGGAAACGCTACGAGCAGTACTTC
NA | TRBJ2-7 | NA | TRBV6-6 | CASSYGTSYEQYF | TGTGCCAGCAGCTACGGGACATCCTACGAGCAGTACTTC
TRBD1 | TRBJ2-5 | once | TRBV7-9 | CASSFNRGETQYF | TGTGCCAGCAGCTTTAACAGGGGGGAGACCCAGTACTTC
NA | TRBJ2-1 | once | TRBV6-5 | CASMGGLNNEQFF | TGTGCCAGCATGGGGGGGCTCAACAATGAGCAGTTCTTC
TRBD1 | TRBJ2-5 | NA | TRBV2 | CASSPRGTGSQETQYF | TGTGCCAGCAGCCCCAGGGGGACGGGAAGCCAAGAGACCCAGTACTTC
NA | TRBJ2-1 | few | TRBV29-1 | CSVGRGVRNEQFF | TGCAGCGTTGGACGGGGAGTGCGGAATGAGCAGTTCTTC
NA | TRBJ2-2 | NA | TRBV18 | CASSPGQTGAGELFF | TGTGCCAGCTCACCTGGTCAGACGGGGGCCGGGGAGCTGTTTTTT
TRBD2 | TRBJ2-7 | NA | TRBV6-2/TRBV6-3 | CASSYPTSGQSSYEQYF | TGTGCCAGCAGTTACCCTACTAGCGGCCAAAGCTCCTACGAGCAGTACTTC
NA | TRBJ2-1 | NA | TRBV20-1 | CSASQGTSYNEQFF | TGCAGTGCTAGTCAGGGGACCTCCTACAATGAGCAGTTCTTC
NA | TRBJ2-2 | NA | TRBV10-3 | CAIRGQWNTGELFF | TGTGCCATCCGTGGACAGTGGAACACCGGGGAGCTGTTTTTT
NA | TRBJ1-6 | NA | TRBV9 | CASSSQRGGNSPLHF | TGTGCCAGCAGCTCCCAGCGGGGGGGAAATTCACCCCTCCACTTT
NA | TRBJ2-5 | NA | TRBV5-1 | CASGSSQETQYF | TGCGCCAGCGGTAGTTCACAAGAGACCCAGTACTTC
NA | TRBJ2-3 | once | TRBV5-1 | CASSPIADTTDTQYF | TGCGCCAGCAGCCCGATAGCGGACACCACAGATACGCAGTATTTT
NA | TRBJ2-6 | NA | TRBV7-2 | CASTYYSGANVLTF | TGTGCCAGCACTTACTACTCTGGGGCCAACGTCCTGACTTTC
NA | TRBJ2-2 | NA | TRBV19 | CASSIITKTGELFF | TGTGCCAGTAGTATTATCACTAAGACCGGGGAGCTGTTTTTT
NA | TRBJ1-1 | once | TRBV15 | CATSRDRGRGGRDTEAFF | TGTGCCACCAGCAGAGATAGGGGAAGGGGAGGTCGGGACACTGAAGCTTTCTTT
NA | TRBJ1-2 | NA | TRBV7-8 | CASSLARHGYGYTF | TGTGCCAGCAGCTTAGCCAGGCATGGCTATGGCTACACCTTC
TRBD2 | TRBJ2-5 | NA | TRBV6-2/TRBV6-3 | CASSYRTSGVGTETQYF | TGTGCCAGCAGTTATAGGACTAGCGGGGTCGGGACGGAGACCCAGTACTTC